A selection of T cell receptor beta chains follows, all from one sample in a study of shared clonotypes between healthy human individuals. Assay: immunoSEQ multiplex PCR; the TCRdb copy retains only in-frame clones and omits some. The top ten clones hold about 0.11% of a sample with hundreds of thousands of clones, 90% to 95% of them seen once. What was sequenced was naive CD8+ T cells sorted from blood. The receptors here all came from a woman younger than 45 in good health. CDR3s include the opening cysteine and the closing phenylalanine or tryptophan. A D gene is named only where the DNA matches it firmly. For some rows the clone size is stated as once, few or many, or as a class when expanded; others skip it.

clone_size	v_call	d_call	j_call	cdr3_aa	cdr3_nt
.	TRBV28	.	TRBJ2-2	CASSLVMAGELFF	TGTGCCAGCAGTTTAGTGATGGCCGGGGAGCTGTTTTTT
.	TRBV7-2	TRBD2	TRBJ2-1	CASSLIAGGWNEQFF	TGTGCCAGCAGCTTAATAGCGGGGGGCTGGAATGAGCAGTTCTTC
.	TRBV7-2	TRBD2	TRBJ2-1	CASRKLAGGPGEQFF	TGTGCCAGCAGGAAGCTAGCGGGAGGGCCAGGTGAGCAGTTCTTC
once	TRBV4-1	.	TRBJ1-6	CASSRSYNSPLHF	TGCGCCAGCAGCCGGTCCTATAATTCACCCCTCCACTTT
.	TRBV27	.	TRBJ1-2	CASRAGNGYTF	TGTGCCAGCAGGGCAGGGAATGGCTACACCTTC
.	TRBV4-2	TRBD2	TRBJ2-2	CASSQEGLAGVGELFF	TGTGCCAGCAGCCAAGAAGGACTAGCGGGAGTTGGGGAGCTGTTTTTT
.	TRBV11-3	.	TRBJ2-7	CASSLLYAQYF	TGTGCCAGCAGCTTATTATACGCGCAGTACTTC
once	TRBV28	TRBD2	TRBJ2-7	CASRRGTSEYEQYF	TGTGCCAGCAGGCGTGGGACTAGCGAGTACGAGCAGTACTTC
.	TRBV7-8	TRBD2	TRBJ2-7	CASSTWTSGFHEQYF	TGTGCCAGCAGCACCTGGACTAGCGGCTTCCACGAGCAGTACTTC
.	TRBV28	.	TRBJ2-3	CASSPPGASYSATQYF	TGTGCCAGCAGTCCTCCAGGGGCATCGTACTCAGCTACGCAGTATTTT
.	TRBV30	TRBD2	TRBJ2-1	CAWSFGRGSEQFF	TGTGCCTGGAGTTTCGGGAGGGGGAGTGAGCAGTTCTTC
.	TRBV19	.	TRBJ1-1	CASRWGENTEAFF	TGTGCCAGTAGGTGGGGAGAGAACACTGAAGCTTTCTTT
.	TRBV29-1	.	TRBJ2-2	CSVELGSLGELFF	TGCAGCGTTGAACTAGGAAGTTTGGGGGAGCTGTTTTTT
.	TRBV2	.	TRBJ2-1	CASSVTGYEQFF	TGTGCCAGCAGTGTAACGGGCTATGAGCAGTTCTTC
.	TRBV5-6	TRBD2	TRBJ2-7	CASSSTKREDLYEQYF	TGTGCCAGCAGCTCAACTAAGCGGGAGGACCTCTACGAGCAGTACTTC
.	TRBV4-1	TRBD2	TRBJ2-1	CASSLLGGRVNEQFF	TGCGCCAGCAGCCTACTTGGGGGGAGGGTCAATGAGCAGTTCTTC
few	TRBV28	TRBD2	TRBJ2-7	CASSFGREGRYEQYF	TGTGCCAGCAGTTTCGGTCGGGAGGGCCGGTACGAGCAGTACTTC
.	TRBV27	TRBD2	TRBJ2-1	CASSGAGAYNEQFF	TGTGCCAGCAGCGGGGCGGGAGCCTACAATGAGCAGTTCTTC
.	TRBV27	.	TRBJ2-7	CASSLSGTLGEQYF	TGTGCCAGCAGTTTATCCGGGACCTTGGGGGAGCAGTACTTC
.	TRBV11-2	.	TRBJ2-5	CASSLEWGTQETQYF	TGTGCCAGCAGCTTAGAATGGGGGACCCAAGAGACCCAGTACTTC
.	TRBV19	.	TRBJ2-1	CASSIYGDYNEQFF	TGTGCCAGTAGTATATACGGGGACTACAATGAGCAGTTCTTC
.	TRBV10-1	TRBD1	TRBJ2-4	CASSNRGENIQYF	TGCGCCAGCAGTAACAGGGGCGAAAACATTCAGTACTTC